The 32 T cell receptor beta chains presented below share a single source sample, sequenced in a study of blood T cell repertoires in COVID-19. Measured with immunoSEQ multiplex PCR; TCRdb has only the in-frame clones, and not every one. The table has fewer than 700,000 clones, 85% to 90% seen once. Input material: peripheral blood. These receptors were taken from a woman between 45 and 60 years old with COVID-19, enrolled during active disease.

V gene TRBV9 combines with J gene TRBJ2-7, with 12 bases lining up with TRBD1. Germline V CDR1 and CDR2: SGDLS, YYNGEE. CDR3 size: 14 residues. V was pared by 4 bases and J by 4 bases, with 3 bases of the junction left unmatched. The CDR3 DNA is TGTGCCAGCAGCCAGGGACAGGGGGCGTACGAGCAGTACTTC. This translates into CASSQGQGAYEQYF. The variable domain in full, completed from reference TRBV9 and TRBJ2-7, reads DSGVTQTPKHLITATGQRVTLRCSPRSGDLSVYWYQQSLDQGLQFLIQYYNGEERAKGNILERFSAQQFPDLHSELNLSSLELGDSALYFCASSQGQGAYEQYFGPGTRLTVT.

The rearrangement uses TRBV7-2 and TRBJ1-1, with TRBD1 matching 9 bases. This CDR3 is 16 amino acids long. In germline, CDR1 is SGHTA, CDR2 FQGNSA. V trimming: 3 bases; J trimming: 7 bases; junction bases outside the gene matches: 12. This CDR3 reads CASSFPTGQGPLEAFF. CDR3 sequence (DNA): TGTGCCAGCAGCTTTCCAACGGGACAGGGCCCACTTGAAGCTTTCTTT.

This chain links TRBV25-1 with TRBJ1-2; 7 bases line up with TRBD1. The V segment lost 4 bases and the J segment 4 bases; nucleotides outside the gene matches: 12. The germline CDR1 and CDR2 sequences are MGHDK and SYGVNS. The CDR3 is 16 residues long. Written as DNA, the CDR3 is TGTGCCAGCAGTGCCCTGACAGGGTCGGATTCCTATGGCTACACCTTC. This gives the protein CASSALTGSDSYGYTF.

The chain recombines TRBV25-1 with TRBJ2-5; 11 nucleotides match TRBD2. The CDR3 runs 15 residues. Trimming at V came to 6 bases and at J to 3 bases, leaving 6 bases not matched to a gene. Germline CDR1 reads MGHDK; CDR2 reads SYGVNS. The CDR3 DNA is TGTGCCAGCAGGCGACAACTAGCGGGGGAAGAGACCCAGTACTTC. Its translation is CASRRQLAGEETQYF.

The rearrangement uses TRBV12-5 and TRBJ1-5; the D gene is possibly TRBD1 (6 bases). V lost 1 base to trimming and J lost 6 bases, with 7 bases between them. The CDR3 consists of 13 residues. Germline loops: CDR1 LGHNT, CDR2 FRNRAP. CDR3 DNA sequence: TGTGCTAGTGGTTTGGACAGGGTTCAGCCCCAGCATTTT. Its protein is CASGLDRVQPQHF.

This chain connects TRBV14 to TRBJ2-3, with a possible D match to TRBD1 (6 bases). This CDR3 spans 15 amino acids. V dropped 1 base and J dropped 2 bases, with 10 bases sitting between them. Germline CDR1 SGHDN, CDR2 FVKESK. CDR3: CASSQGQGNTDTQYF. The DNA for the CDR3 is TGTGCCAGCAGCCAAGGGCAGGGGAACACAGATACGCAGTATTTT.

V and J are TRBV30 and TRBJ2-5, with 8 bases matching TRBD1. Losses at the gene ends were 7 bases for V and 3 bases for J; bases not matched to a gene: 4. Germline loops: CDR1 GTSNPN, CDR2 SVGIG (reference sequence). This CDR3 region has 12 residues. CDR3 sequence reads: CAFTDREETQYF. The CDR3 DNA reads TGTGCCTTTACGGACAGGGAAGAGACCCAGTACTTC.

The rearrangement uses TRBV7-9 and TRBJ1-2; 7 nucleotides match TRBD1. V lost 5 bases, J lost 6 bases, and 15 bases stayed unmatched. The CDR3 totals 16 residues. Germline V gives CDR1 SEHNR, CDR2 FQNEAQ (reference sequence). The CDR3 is CASSPQGVVRLNGYTF. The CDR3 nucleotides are TGTGCCAGCAGCCCGCAGGGGGTGGTACGTCTTAATGGCTACACCTTC.

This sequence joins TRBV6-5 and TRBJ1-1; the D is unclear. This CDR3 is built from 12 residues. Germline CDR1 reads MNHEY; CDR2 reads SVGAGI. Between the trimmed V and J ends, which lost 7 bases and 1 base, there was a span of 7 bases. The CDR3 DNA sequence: TGTGCCAGCAAGCCCCGGAACACTGAAGCTTTCTTT. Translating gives CASKPRNTEAFF.

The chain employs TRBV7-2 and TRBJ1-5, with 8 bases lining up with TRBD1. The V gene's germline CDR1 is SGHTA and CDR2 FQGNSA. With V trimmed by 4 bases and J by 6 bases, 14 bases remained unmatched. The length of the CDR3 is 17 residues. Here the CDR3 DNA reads TGTGCCAGCAGCTCGACAGGGGTTAGCATCGTAGGTCAGCCCCAGCATTTT. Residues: CASSSTGVSIVGQPQHF.

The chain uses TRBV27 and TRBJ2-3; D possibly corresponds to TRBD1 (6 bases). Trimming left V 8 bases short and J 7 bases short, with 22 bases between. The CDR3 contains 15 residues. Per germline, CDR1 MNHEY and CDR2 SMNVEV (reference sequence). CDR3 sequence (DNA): TGTGCCAGCCGCCTGGGGGCATTATCTTCAAATACGCAGTATTTT. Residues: CASRLGALSSNTQYF.

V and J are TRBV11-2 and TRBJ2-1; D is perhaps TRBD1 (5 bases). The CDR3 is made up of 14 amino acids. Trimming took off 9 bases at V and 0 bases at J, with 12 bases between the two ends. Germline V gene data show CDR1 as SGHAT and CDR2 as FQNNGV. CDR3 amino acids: CARGATGSYNEQFF. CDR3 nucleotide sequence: TGTGCCAGAGGGGCGACGGGCTCCTACAATGAGCAGTTCTTC.

The CDR3 loop is CGGGTGQSPLHF. DNA of the CDR3: TGTGGGGGGGGGACAGGGCAATCACCCCTCCACTTT. The chain recombines TRBV6-1 with TRBJ1-6, with 9 bases that match TRBD1. This CDR3 comprises 12 residues. Germline assignment: CDR1 MNHNS and CDR2 SASEGT.

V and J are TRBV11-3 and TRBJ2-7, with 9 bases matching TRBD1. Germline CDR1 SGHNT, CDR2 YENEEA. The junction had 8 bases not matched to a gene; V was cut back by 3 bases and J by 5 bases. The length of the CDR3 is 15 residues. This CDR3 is CASSLDRGFQDEQYF. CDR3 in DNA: TGTGCCAGCAGCTTGGACAGGGGCTTCCAGGACGAGCAGTACTTC.

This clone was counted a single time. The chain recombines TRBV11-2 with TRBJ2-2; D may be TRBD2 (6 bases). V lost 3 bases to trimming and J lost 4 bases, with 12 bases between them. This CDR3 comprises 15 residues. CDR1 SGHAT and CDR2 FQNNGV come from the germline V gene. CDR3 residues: CASSFYRRGTGELFF. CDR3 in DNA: TGTGCCAGCAGCTTTTATAGGCGGGGCACCGGGGAGCTGTTTTTT.

CDR3 nucleotides: TGTGCCAGCAGCCAGTCGGGAGACAGGGTAAACTATGGCTACACCTTC. Translation gives CASSQSGDRVNYGYTF. The chain employs TRBV11-2 and TRBJ1-2, with TRBD1 matching 7 bases. The CDR3 is 16 amino acids. Germline CDR1 and CDR2: SGHAT and FQNNGV. V shed 5 bases, J shed 2 bases, and the junction held 11 bases outside the gene matches.

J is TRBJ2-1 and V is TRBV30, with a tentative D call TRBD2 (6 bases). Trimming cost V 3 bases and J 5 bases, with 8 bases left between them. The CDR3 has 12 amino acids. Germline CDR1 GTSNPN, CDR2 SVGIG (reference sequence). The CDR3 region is CAWRAGNNEQFF. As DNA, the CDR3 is TGTGCCTGGAGAGCGGGTAACAATGAGCAGTTCTTC.

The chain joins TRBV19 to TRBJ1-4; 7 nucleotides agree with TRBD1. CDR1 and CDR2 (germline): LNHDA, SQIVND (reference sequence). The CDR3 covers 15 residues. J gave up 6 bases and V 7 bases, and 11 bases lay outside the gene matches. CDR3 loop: CASKGSAGGYEKLFF. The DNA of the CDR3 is TGTGCCAGTAAGGGTTCCGCAGGGGGTTATGAAAAACTGTTTTTT.

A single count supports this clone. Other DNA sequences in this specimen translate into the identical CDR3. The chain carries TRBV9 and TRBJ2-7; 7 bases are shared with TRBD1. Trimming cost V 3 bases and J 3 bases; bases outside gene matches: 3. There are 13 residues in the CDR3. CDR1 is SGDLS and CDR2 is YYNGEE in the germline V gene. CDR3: CASSAGTDYEQYF. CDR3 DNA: TGTGCCAGCAGCGCGGGGACAGACTACGAGCAGTACTTC.

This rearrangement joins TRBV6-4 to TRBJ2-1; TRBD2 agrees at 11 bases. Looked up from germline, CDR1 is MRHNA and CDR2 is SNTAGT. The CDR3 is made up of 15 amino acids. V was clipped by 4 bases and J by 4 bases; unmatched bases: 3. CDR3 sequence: CASSASGGLYNEQFF. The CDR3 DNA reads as TGTGCCAGCAGTGCTAGCGGGGGGTTGTACAATGAGCAGTTCTTC.

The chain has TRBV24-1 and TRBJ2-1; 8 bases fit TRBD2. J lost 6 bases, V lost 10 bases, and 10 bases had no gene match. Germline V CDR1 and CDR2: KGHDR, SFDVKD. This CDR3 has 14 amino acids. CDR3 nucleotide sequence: TGTGCCACGGGCCAGGGACTAGATCCCAATGAGCAGTTCTTC. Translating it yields CATGQGLDPNEQFF.

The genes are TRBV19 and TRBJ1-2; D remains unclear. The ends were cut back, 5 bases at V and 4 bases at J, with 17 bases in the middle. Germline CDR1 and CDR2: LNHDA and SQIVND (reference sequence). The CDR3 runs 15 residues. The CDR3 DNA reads TGTGCCAGTAGTTCTTCGGGAGTCCCTCTCTATGGCTACACCTTC. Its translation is CASSSSGVPLYGYTF.

The CDR3 is CASSEIRNYGYTF. DNA of the CDR3: TGTGCCAGCAGTGAAATTCGGAACTATGGCTACACCTTC. V usage is TRBV2 and J usage is TRBJ1-2; D is undetermined. In germline, CDR1 is SNHLY, CDR2 FYNNEI. V lost 2 bases to trimming and J lost 2 bases, with 6 bases between them. The CDR3 sequence is 13 residues long.

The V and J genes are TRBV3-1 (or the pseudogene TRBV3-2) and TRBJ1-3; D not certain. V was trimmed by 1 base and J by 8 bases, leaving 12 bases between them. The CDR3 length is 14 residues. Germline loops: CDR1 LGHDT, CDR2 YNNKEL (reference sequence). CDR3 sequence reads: CASSQGRGSDTIYF. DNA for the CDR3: TGTGCCAGCAGCCAAGGCCGAGGGTCGGACACCATATATTTT.

CDR3 DNA sequence: TGTGCCAGCAGTGTCTGGAGAAGGGAGGTTTCGGGCTACACCTTC. It specifies CASSVWRREVSGYTF. This chain joins TRBV2 and TRBJ1-2; D is unclear. Trimming removed 4 bases at V and 8 bases at J, with 20 bases between. The CDR3 contains 15 residues. Germline V CDR1 and CDR2: SNHLY, FYNNEI.

The chain's CDR3 is CASSAGPSLNTEAFF. The CDR3 bases are TGTGCCAGCAGTGCGGGTCCCTCCTTGAACACTGAAGCTTTCTTT. The V and J genes are TRBV2 and TRBJ1-1, with unresolved D. CDR1 SNHLY and CDR2 FYNNEI come from the germline V gene. Trimming removed 4 bases at V and 0 bases at J, with 12 bases between. CDR3 length: 15 residues.

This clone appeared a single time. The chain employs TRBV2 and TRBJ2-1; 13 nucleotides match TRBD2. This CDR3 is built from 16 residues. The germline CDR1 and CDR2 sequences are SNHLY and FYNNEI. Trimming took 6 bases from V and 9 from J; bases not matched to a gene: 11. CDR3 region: CASSRQLAGGLSEQFF. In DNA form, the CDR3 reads TGTGCCAGCAGCCGTCAACTAGCGGGGGGGCTTAGTGAGCAGTTCTTC. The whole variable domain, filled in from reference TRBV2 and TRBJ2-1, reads EPEVTQTPSHQVTQMGQEVILRCVPISNHLYFYWYRQILGQKVEFLVSFYNNEISEKSEIFDDQFSVERPDGSNFTLKIRSTKLEDSAMYFCASSRQLAGGLSEQFFGPGTRLTVL.

The CDR3 nucleotides are TGTGCCAGCAGCCCCGACGGAGGGGCAAACACCATATATTTT. This sequence encodes CASSPDGGANTIYF. This chain links TRBV9 with TRBJ1-3, with D possibly matching TRBD1 (5 bases). The V gene lost 4 bases and the J gene lost 6 bases, with 14 bases spanning the gap. CDR1 is SGDLS, CDR2 YYNGEE, per germline. CDR3 length equals 14 residues.

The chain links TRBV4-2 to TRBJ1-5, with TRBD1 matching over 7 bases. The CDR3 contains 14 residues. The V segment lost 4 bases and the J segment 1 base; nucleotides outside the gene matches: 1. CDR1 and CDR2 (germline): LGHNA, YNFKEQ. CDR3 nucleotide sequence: TGTGCCAGCAGCCCGGACAGGAGCAATCAGCCCCAGCATTTT. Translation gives CASSPDRSNQPQHF.

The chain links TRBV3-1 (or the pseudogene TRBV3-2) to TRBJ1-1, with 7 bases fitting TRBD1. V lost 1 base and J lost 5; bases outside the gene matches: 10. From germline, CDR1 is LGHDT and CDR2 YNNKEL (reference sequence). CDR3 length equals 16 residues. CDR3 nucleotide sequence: TGTGCCAGCAGCCAAGCGGGAAGGGGGCGACTGACTGAAGCTTTCTTT. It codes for CASSQAGRGRLTEAFF.

The CDR3 loop is CASSLTRDPEGGMTDTQYF. CDR3 nucleotides: TGTGCCAGCAGCCTAACCCGGGACCCAGAGGGGGGGATGACAGATACGCAGTATTTT. The J gene is TRBJ2-3, the V gene TRBV9; D possibly corresponds to TRBD2 (7 bases). From germline, CDR1 is SGDLS and CDR2 YYNGEE. V was shortened by 4 bases and J by 3 bases, with 27 bases between the two germline ends. This CDR3 region has 19 residues.

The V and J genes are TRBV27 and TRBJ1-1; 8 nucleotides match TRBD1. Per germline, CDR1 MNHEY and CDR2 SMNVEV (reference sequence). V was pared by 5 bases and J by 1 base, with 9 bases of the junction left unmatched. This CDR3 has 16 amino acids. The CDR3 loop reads CASSTGQGRGNTEAFF. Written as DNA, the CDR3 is TGTGCCAGCAGTACCGGACAGGGTCGGGGGAACACTGAAGCTTTCTTT.